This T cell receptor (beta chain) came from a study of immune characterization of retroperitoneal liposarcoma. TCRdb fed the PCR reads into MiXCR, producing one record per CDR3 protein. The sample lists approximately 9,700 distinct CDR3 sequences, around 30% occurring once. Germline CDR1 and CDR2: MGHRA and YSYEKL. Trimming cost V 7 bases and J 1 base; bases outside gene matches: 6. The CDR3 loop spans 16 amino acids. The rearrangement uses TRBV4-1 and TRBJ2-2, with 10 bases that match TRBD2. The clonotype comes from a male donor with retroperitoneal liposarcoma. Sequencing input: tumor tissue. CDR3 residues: CASTQRLAGNTGELFF. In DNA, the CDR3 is TGCGCCAGCACCCAGAGACTAGCGGGGAACACCGGGGAGCTGTTTTTT.